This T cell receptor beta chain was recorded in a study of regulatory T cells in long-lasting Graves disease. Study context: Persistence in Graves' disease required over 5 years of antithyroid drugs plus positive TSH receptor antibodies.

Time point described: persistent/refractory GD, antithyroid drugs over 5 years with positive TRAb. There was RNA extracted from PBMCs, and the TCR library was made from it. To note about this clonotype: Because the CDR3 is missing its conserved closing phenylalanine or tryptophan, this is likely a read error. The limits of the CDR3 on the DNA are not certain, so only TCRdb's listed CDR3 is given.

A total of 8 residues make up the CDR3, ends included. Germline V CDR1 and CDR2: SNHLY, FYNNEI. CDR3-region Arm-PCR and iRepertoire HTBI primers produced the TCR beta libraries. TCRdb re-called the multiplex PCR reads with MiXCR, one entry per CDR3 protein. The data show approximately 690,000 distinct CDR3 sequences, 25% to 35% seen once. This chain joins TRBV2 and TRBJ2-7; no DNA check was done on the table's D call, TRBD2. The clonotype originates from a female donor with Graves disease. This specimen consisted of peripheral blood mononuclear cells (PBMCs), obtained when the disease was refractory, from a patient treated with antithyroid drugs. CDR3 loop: CASSELAG.